Below, 15 T cell receptor beta chains from the same sample are listed, as sequenced in a study of cytomegalovirus exposure and HLA in healthy donors. Here immunoSEQ multiplex PCR was the method, and the copy in TCRdb shows in-frame clones only, minus some. This table has 70,000 or so clones, approximately 94% appearing once. Sequencing used PBMCs. Receptor source: a young woman in good health and CMV-seronegative.

CDR3 protein: CASSPRTAWNEQFF. CDR3 nucleotides: TGTGCCAGCAGCCCGAGGACTGCCTGGAATGAGCAGTTCTTC. J is TRBJ2-1 and V is TRBV5-5; D might be TRBD2 (5 bases). Germline V lookup: CDR1 SGHKS, CDR2 YYEKEE (reference sequence). The ends were cut back, 4 bases at V and 7 bases at J, with 15 bases in the middle. This CDR3 contains 14 residues. The entire variable domain, with the rest obtained from reference TRBV5-5 and TRBJ2-1, is as follows: DAGVTQSPTHLIKTRGQQVTLRCSPISGHKSVSWYQQVLGQGPQFIFQYYEKEERGRGNFPDRFSARQFPNYSSELNVNALLLGDSALYLCASSPRTAWNEQFFGPGTRLTVL.

This chain joins TRBV10-3 and TRBJ1-2, with D perhaps TRBD1 (5 bases). Trimming removed 7 bases from V and 4 bases from J, with 31 bases in between. The CDR3 spans 19 residues. CDR1 ENHRY and CDR2 SYGVKD come from the germline V gene. This chain's CDR3 is CAITPRTRVFRGETYGYTF. The CDR3, as DNA: TGTGCCATCACCCCCCGAACGAGGGTTTTTCGGGGGGAGACCTATGGCTACACCTTC.

This chain links TRBV11-3 with TRBJ2-1; TRBD1 might be the D (7 bases). Germline V gene sequence: CDR1 SGHNT, CDR2 YENEEA. The length of the CDR3 is 13 residues. The V end was cut by 3 bases, the J end by 10 bases, with 13 bases between. DNA for the CDR3: TGTGCCAGCAGCTTTTCAGGGGGAGGAGAGCAGTTCTTC. Translated, it gives CASSFSGGGEQFF. Filled out from reference TRBV11-3 and TRBJ2-1, the complete variable domain reads EAGVVQSPRYKIIEKKQPVAFWCNPISGHNTLYWYLQNLGQGPELLIRYENEEAVDDSQLPKDRFSAERLKGVDSTLKIQPAELGDSAVYLCASSFSGGGEQFFGPGTRLTVL.

This chain uses TRBV12-1 with TRBJ2-7; TRBD1 is the table's D call, not checked against the DNA. TRBV12-1 is a pseudogene segment. The CDR3 runs 16 residues. In nucleotides, the CDR3 is TGTGCCAGCAGCTTTGCCTACAGGGGCTATTCCTACGAGCAGTACTTC. Translated: CASSFAYRGYSYEQYF.

This clone was observed a handful of times. The rearrangement links TRBV6-4 to TRBJ2-1; 11 positions match TRBD2. In germline, CDR1 is MRHNA, CDR2 SNTAGT. The CDR3 sequence is 15 residues long. V gave up 2 bases and J gave up 4 bases; unmatched junction bases: 1. The CDR3 loop is CASSDTSGGYNEQFF. The CDR3 nucleotides are TGTGCCAGCAGTGACACTAGCGGGGGATACAATGAGCAGTTCTTC.

V usage is TRBV4-1 and J usage is TRBJ1-3; D possibly corresponds to TRBD1 (6 bases). V was trimmed by 0 bases and J by 4 bases, leaving 7 bases between them. The CDR3 contains 14 residues. The V gene's germline CDR1 is MGHRA and CDR2 YSYEKL. CDR3 DNA: TGCGCCAGCAGCCAAGATCAGGGGGGAAACACCATATATTTT. It translates to CASSQDQGGNTIYF.

In this sample, this clone turned up a few times. The chain has TRBV19 and TRBJ2-5; D possibly corresponds to TRBD2 (5 bases). V gave up 7 bases and J gave up 7 bases, with 19 bases separating them. CDR3 length equals 14 residues. Germline loops: CDR1 LNHDA, CDR2 SQIVND (reference sequence). This CDR3 is CASTSHGEGVTQYF. The DNA for the CDR3 is TGTGCCAGTACAAGTCACGGGGAAGGAGTGACCCAGTACTTC.

The rearrangement joins TRBV6-1 to TRBJ2-1; perhaps TRBD2 as D (6 bases). Germline CDR1 and CDR2: MNHNS and SASEGT. The V end lost 7 bases, the J end lost 4 bases, and 14 bases lay between the germline ends. CDR3 length equals 14 residues. The CDR3 nucleotides are TGTGCCAGCACTCGACTAGAGAGTTACAATGAGCAGTTCTTC. It translates to CASTRLESYNEQFF.

The rearrangement joins TRBV5-1 to TRBJ1-5; 7 bases line up with TRBD1. V gave up 4 bases and J gave up 2 bases; unmatched junction bases: 3. The CDR3 sequence is 14 residues long. Germline V gene sequence: CDR1 SGHRS, CDR2 YFSETQ. The CDR3 loop reads CASSTGTGNQPQHF. In nucleotides, the CDR3 is TGCGCCAGCAGCACCGGGACAGGCAATCAGCCCCAGCATTTT.

The chain has TRBV29-1 and TRBJ2-3; D unresolved. CDR1 and CDR2 from the germline V gene are SQVTM and ANQGSEA. CDR3 length: 12 residues. V dropped 4 bases and J dropped 0 bases, with 5 bases sitting between them. CDR3 in DNA: TGCAGCGTTGTCGGGAGCACAGATACGCAGTATTTT. It yields the protein CSVVGSTDTQYF.

In the case of this clone: A junction end diverges from the germline sequence, so it may reflect a read error. The chain joins TRBV7-7 to TRBJ2-1; 10 bases align to TRBD2. Germline V lookup: CDR1 SSHAT, CDR2 FNYEAQ (reference sequence). The CDR3 loop spans 17 amino acids. The CDR3 DNA reads as TGTGCTAGCAGCCCAGGGGCTAGCGGGAGCGTCGACAATGAGCAGTTCTTC. It specifies CASSPGASGSVDNEQFF.

The chain joins TRBV27 to TRBJ1-1; D may be TRBD1 (6 bases). Looked up from germline, CDR1 is MNHEY and CDR2 is SMNVEV (reference sequence). Trimming left V 3 bases short and J 5 bases short, with 16 bases between. The CDR3 is 15 residues long. CDR3 sequence (DNA): TGTGCCAGCAGTTTGTCTTACAGGGTGGGAACTGAAGCTTTCTTT. Its protein is CASSLSYRVGTEAFF.

The table lists this clone with a count of one. The rearrangement joins TRBV7-8 to TRBJ2-7; tentatively, D is TRBD2 (6 bases). Germline V gives CDR1 SGHVS, CDR2 FQNEAQ. This CDR3 has 18 amino acids. Trimming took 0 bases from V and 3 from J, leaving 21 bases between them. Written as DNA, the CDR3 is TGTGCCAGCAGCTTAGCGCCGGCTTATCGGCTAGCGAACTACGAGCAGTACTTC. Translating gives CASSLAPAYRLANYEQYF.

V and J are TRBV29-1 and TRBJ1-4; 11 positions agree with TRBD1. The CDR3 contains 18 residues. Germline V lookup: CDR1 SQVTM, CDR2 ANQGSEA. Trimming took 4 bases from V and 3 from J; bases not matched to a gene: 13. In DNA form, the CDR3 reads TGCAGCGTTGCTCGGGACGGACAGGGGGCGCCGGCTAATGAAAAACTGTTTTTT. Encoded protein: CSVARDGQGAPANEKLFF.

The V gene is TRBV6-5, the J gene TRBJ2-7, with D tentatively TRBD1 (5 bases). This CDR3 comprises 12 residues. Germline V lookup: CDR1 MNHEY, CDR2 SVGAGI. Trimming left V 6 bases short and J 3 bases short, with 9 bases between. The CDR3 here is CASRNQGYEQYF. As DNA, the CDR3 is TGTGCCAGCAGGAATCAGGGCTACGAGCAGTACTTC.